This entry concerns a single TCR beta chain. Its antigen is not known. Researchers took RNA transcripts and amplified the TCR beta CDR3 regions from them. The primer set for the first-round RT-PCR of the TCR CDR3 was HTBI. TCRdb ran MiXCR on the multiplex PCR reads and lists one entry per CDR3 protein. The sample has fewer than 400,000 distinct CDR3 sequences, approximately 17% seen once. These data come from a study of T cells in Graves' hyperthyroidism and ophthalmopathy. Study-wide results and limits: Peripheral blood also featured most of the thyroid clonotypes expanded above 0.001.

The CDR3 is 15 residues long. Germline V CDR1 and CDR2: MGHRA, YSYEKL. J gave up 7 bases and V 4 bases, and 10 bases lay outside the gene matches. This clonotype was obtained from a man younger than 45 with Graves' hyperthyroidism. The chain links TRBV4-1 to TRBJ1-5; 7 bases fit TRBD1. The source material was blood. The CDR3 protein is CASSPSSGGGQPQHF. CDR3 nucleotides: TGCGCCAGCAGCCCCTCTTCAGGGGGGGGACAGCCCCAGCATTTT.